The 20 T cell receptor beta chains below were found in one sample sequenced in a study of shared T cell receptors in the human thymus. Produced via immunoSEQ multiplex PCR; TCRdb's table is partial and in-frame only. The table has 600,000 to 900,000 clones, approximately 83% seen once. The same sample was also studied in work on human thymus T cells.

The source material was thymocytes. Receptors originate from a girl under three years old with a congenital heart defect.

The chain joins TRBV4-1 to TRBJ2-7; D might be TRBD2 (7 bases). The germline V gene has CDR1 MGHRA and CDR2 YSYEKL. The CDR3 is 17 residues long. Trimming stripped 0 bases from V and 0 bases from J, with 15 bases between. This CDR3 is CASSQEGGDTRSYEQYF. The CDR3 DNA sequence: TGCGCCAGCAGCCAAGAGGGGGGGGACACCCGCTCCTACGAGCAGTACTTC.

This chain joins TRBV27 and TRBJ2-3; perhaps TRBD2 as D (5 bases). Germline V gene sequence: CDR1 MNHEY, CDR2 SMNVEV (reference sequence). CDR3 length: 15 amino acids. The ends were cut back, 5 bases at V and 0 bases at J, with 12 bases in the middle. CDR3 DNA sequence: TGTGCCAGCAGTCACGACGGGATTAGCACAGATACGCAGTATTTT. Its protein product is CASSHDGISTDTQYF.

This clone was observed once. The chain links TRBV27 to TRBJ1-1, with D uncertain. CDR3 length equals 13 residues. V dropped 7 bases and J dropped 1 base, with 10 bases sitting between them. CDR1 and CDR2 (germline): MNHEY, SMNVEV (reference sequence). The CDR3, as DNA: TGTGCCAGCAAGCGACCGGCGAACACTGAAGCTTTCTTT. This gives the protein CASKRPANTEAFF.

This clone was detected only a few times. The rearrangement links TRBV28 to TRBJ2-7, with 13 nucleotides matching TRBD2. This CDR3 has 17 amino acids. V shed 3 bases, J shed 1 base, and the junction held 6 bases outside the gene matches. Germline CDR1 is MDHEN and CDR2 is SYDVKM. This CDR3 reads CASSFKGGLAGSYEQYF. CDR3 DNA: TGTGCCAGCAGTTTCAAGGGGGGACTAGCGGGGTCCTACGAGCAGTACTTC.

This chain joins TRBV9 and TRBJ1-3; 8 bases line up with TRBD1. With V trimmed by 1 base and J by 4 bases, 13 bases remained unmatched. The germline gives CDR1 SGDLS, CDR2 YYNGEE. The CDR3 is made up of 18 amino acids. CDR3 in amino acids: CASSVSIYRGARGNTIYF. Here the CDR3 DNA reads TGTGCCAGCAGCGTATCGATTTACAGGGGGGCGCGGGGAAACACCATATATTTT.

Of note for this clone: At one boundary the junction diverges from the germline segment, which might be a read error. The chain combines TRBV6-1 with TRBJ2-1, with TRBD1 as a possible D gene (6 bases). This CDR3 is 18 amino acids long. CDR1 and CDR2 (germline): MNHNS, SASEGT. The CDR3 here is CASSDTPDRVGINNKQFF. The DNA for the CDR3 is TGTGCCAGCAGTGATACCCCGGACAGAGTTGGAATTAACAATAAGCAGTTCTTC.

This clone was detected only a few times. The gene calls are TRBV9 and TRBJ1-6; 12 positions agree with TRBD1. The CDR3 has 16 amino acids. Trimming cost V 4 bases and J 7 bases; bases outside gene matches: 6. Looked up from germline, CDR1 is SGDLS and CDR2 is YYNGEE. In nucleotides, the CDR3 is TGTGCCAGCAGCCCGGGACAGGGGGCGTACAATTCACCCCTCCACTTT. It yields the protein CASSPGQGAYNSPLHF.

The chain couples TRBV19 to TRBJ2-3, with D maybe TRBD2 (5 bases). CDR3 size: 12 residues. The germline gives CDR1 LNHDA, CDR2 SQIVND (reference sequence). The V end was cut by 7 bases, the J end by 2 bases, with 7 bases between. The CDR3 DNA follows: TGTGCCAGTATGGAGGACACAGATACGCAGTATTTT. Protein: CASMEDTDTQYF.

V and J are TRBV15 and TRBJ2-3, with D perhaps TRBD2 (5 bases). CDR1 is LNHNV, CDR2 YYDKDF, per germline (reference sequence). The CDR3 contains 16 residues. V lost 1 base and J lost 3, with 14 bases in between. The CDR3 bases are TGTGCCACCAGCAGAGTACTAGTGCCGGGTACAGATACGCAGTATTTT. This codes for CATSRVLVPGTDTQYF.

V gene TRBV2 combines with J gene TRBJ2-7; possible D gene TRBD2, 5 bases. V dropped 8 bases and J dropped 5 bases, with 22 bases sitting between them. Germline V gene sequence: CDR1 SNHLY, CDR2 FYNNEI. This CDR3 comprises 15 residues. The chain's CDR3 is CASQGPPGIKHEQYF. In nucleotides, the CDR3 is TGTGCCAGCCAAGGACCCCCGGGGATTAAGCACGAGCAGTACTTC. Supplemented by reference TRBV2 and TRBJ2-7, the full variable domain reads EPEVTQTPSHQVTQMGQEVILRCVPISNHLYFYWYRQILGQKVEFLVSFYNNEISEKSEIFDDQFSVERPDGSNFTLKIRSTKLEDSAMYFCASQGPPGIKHEQYFGPGTRLTVT.

This chain connects TRBV7-8 to TRBJ1-4; no clear D. Germline V lookup: CDR1 SGHVS, CDR2 FQNEAQ. CDR3 length equals 15 residues. Trimming removed 2 bases from V and 3 bases from J, with 10 bases in between. The CDR3 here is CASSLFLNANEKLFF. CDR3 sequence (DNA): TGTGCCAGCAGCTTATTTTTAAATGCTAATGAAAAACTGTTTTTT. Using reference TRBV7-8 and TRBJ1-4 for the parts outside the CDR3, the full variable domain is GAGVSQSPRYKVAKRGQDVALRCDPISGHVSLFWYQQALGQGPEFLTYFQNEAQLDKSGLPSDRFFAERPEGSVSTLKIQRTQQEDSAVYLCASSLFLNANEKLFFGSGTQLSVL.

The chain combines TRBV7-3 with TRBJ1-3; 8 bases map to TRBD1. From germline, CDR1 is SGHTA and CDR2 FQGTGA. The CDR3 sequence is 16 residues long. The ends lost 4 bases at V and 2 bases at J; junction bases unmatched: 7. This CDR3 reads CASSSGQAGTGNTIYF. For the CDR3, the DNA is TGTGCCAGCAGCTCGGGACAGGCCGGAACTGGAAACACCATATATTTT.

The V and J genes are TRBV19 and TRBJ2-2, with a tentative D call TRBD1 (6 bases). Germline loops: CDR1 LNHDA, CDR2 SQIVND (reference sequence). With 2 bases removed from V and 10 bases from J, the gap between germline ends came to 32 bases. This CDR3 spans 20 amino acids. In nucleotides, the CDR3 is TGTGCCAGTAGTATATGGGGACAAATGGGCCAAGGGATTACGGTAGAGGAGCTGTTTTTT. This sequence encodes CASSIWGQMGQGITVEELFF.

This sequence joins TRBV5-4 and TRBJ1-3; 7 positions match TRBD1. Per germline, CDR1 SGHNT and CDR2 YYREEE (reference sequence). V shed 3 bases, J shed 1 base, and the junction held 7 bases outside the gene matches. The CDR3 extends over 16 amino acids. In DNA form, the CDR3 reads TGTGCCAGCAGCTGGACTCAGACAGGGTCTGGAAACACCATATATTTT. Translated, it gives CASSWTQTGSGNTIYF.

This chain uses TRBV12-5 with TRBJ2-6; weak D call: TRBD1 (6 bases). In germline, CDR1 is LGHNT, CDR2 FRNRAP. CDR3 length: 21 amino acids. Trimming cost V 3 bases and J 0 bases, with 24 bases left between them. Here the CDR3 reads CASGFGLQKPGHTSGANVLTF. CDR3 nucleotides: TGTGCTAGTGGTTTTGGACTCCAGAAACCGGGACATACCTCTGGGGCCAACGTCCTGACTTTC.

V and J are TRBV13 and TRBJ2-1, with D possibly being TRBD2 (5 bases). The CDR3 length is 15 residues. Germline values: CDR1 PRHDT, CDR2 FYEKMQ (reference sequence). The ends were cut back, 5 bases at V and 2 bases at J, with 13 bases in the middle. Written as DNA, the CDR3 is TGTGCCAGCAGCCCACCCAAGCGGACCTACAATGAGCAGTTCTTC. Translating it yields CASSPPKRTYNEQFF.

The rearrangement uses TRBV25-1 and TRBJ1-2; TRBD1 is a possible D gene (5 bases). CDR1 and CDR2 (germline): MGHDK, SYGVNS. Trimming stripped 2 bases from V and 8 bases from J, with 18 bases between. The CDR3 is made up of 15 amino acids. The CDR3 sequence is CASSEQTAQREGYTF. The CDR3 DNA follows: TGTGCCAGCAGTGAACAGACAGCCCAAAGAGAGGGCTACACCTTC.

In DNA, the CDR3 is TGTGCCATCAGTGAGTCGATACGGGGTGAAGCTTTCTTT. Translation gives CAISESIRGEAFF. This chain connects TRBV10-3 to TRBJ1-1; D unclear. The germline V gene has CDR1 ENHRY and CDR2 SYGVKD. The CDR3 covers 13 residues. The ends were cut back, 0 bases at V and 7 bases at J, with 9 bases in the middle.

V and J are TRBV4-1 and TRBJ1-2, with D perhaps matching TRBD1 (6 bases). Trimming took off 2 bases at V and 8 bases at J, with 15 bases between the two ends. The germline gives CDR1 MGHRA, CDR2 YSYEKL. This CDR3 has 14 residues. CDR3 amino acids: CASSQPTGFRGYTF. CDR3 in DNA: TGCGCCAGCAGCCAACCAACAGGGTTTAGAGGCTACACCTTC.

This chain connects TRBV4-1 to TRBJ1-4; no firm D call. Per the germline V gene, CDR1 is MGHRA and CDR2 is YSYEKL. CDR3 length: 17 residues. V gave up 0 bases and J gave up 0 bases, with 11 bases separating them. CDR3 nucleotides: TGCGCCAGCAGCCAAGAGGCTTCGGGTGCAACTAATGAAAAACTGTTTTTT. Translation gives CASSQEASGATNEKLFF.